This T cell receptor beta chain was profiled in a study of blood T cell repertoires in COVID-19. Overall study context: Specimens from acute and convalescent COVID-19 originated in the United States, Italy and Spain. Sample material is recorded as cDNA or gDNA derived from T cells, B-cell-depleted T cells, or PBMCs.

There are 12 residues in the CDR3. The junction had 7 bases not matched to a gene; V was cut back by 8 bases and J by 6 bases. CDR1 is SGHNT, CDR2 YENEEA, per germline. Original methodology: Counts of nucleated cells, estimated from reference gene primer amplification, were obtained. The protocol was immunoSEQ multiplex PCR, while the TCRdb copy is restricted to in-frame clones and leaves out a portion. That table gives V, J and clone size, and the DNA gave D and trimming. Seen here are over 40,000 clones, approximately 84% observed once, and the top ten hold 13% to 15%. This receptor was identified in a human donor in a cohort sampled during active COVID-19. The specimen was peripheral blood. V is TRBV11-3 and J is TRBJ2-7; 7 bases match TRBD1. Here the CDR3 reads CASGSPGGEQYF. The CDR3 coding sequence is TGTGCCAGCGGTTCGCCAGGGGGCGAGCAGTACTTC.